This TCR beta chain was sequenced for a study of blood T cells in healthy people across ages. Sample-barcoded 5' priming and a J-beta primer mix drove a second PCR of roughly 7 to 11 cycles. From the 5' RACE reads, TCRdb called clonotypes with MiXCR, one entry per CDR3 protein. The sample comprises more than 750,000 distinct CDR3 sequences, roughly 29% of which are singletons, and roughly 10% rests with the top ten. This clonotype turned up a few times. The J segment lost 5 bases and the V segment lost 5 bases, leaving 7 bases of the junction unmatched. Looked up from germline, CDR1 is SEHNR and CDR2 is FQNEAQ (reference sequence). The CDR3 runs to 14 residues. Researchers collected 9 to 10 milliliters of peripheral blood from every single donor. The data were also submitted as part of a second study, on T cells of mothers and their children.

This chain joins TRBV7-9 and TRBJ2-5; the match to TRBD1 covers 8 bases. Sequences were obtained from blood. The TCR sequence derives from a woman between 35 and 50 years old in good health. The CDR3 nucleotides are TGTGCCAGCAGCCCCTGGCAGGGGGCTGAGACCCAGTACTTC. It yields the protein CASSPWQGAETQYF. Complete variable domain (other parts from reference TRBV7-9 and TRBJ2-5): DTGVSQNPRHKITKRGQNVTFRCDPISEHNRLYWYRQTLGQGPEFLTYFQNEAQLEKSRLLSDRFSAERPKGSFSTLEIQRTEQGDSAMYLCASSPWQGAETQYFGPGTRLLVL.